These 25 T cell receptor beta chains came from one sample sequenced in a study of blood T cell repertoires in COVID-19. Sequencing was performed with immunoSEQ multiplex PCR; in TCRdb, only in-frame clones are kept and a portion is missing. The sample contains around 93,000 clones, over 70% of which appear only once. The source material was peripheral blood. The receptors come from a man aged 60-69 years with acute or convalescent COVID-19.

The rearrangement links TRBV4-1 to TRBJ2-1; the D gene is possibly TRBD2 (7 bases). The CDR3 is 16 residues long. V dropped 0 bases and J dropped 6 bases, with 15 bases sitting between them. The germline gives CDR1 MGHRA, CDR2 YSYEKL. The CDR3 region has the DNA TGCGCCAGCAGCCAAGATGCGGGGGCCTTCGGCAATGAGCAGTTCTTC. This gives the protein CASSQDAGAFGNEQFF.

This clone was observed once. V gene TRBV6-5 combines with J gene TRBJ1-1; 10 bases match TRBD1. The CDR3 is 14 amino acids. In germline, CDR1 is MNHEY, CDR2 SVGAGI. V lost 7 bases to trimming and J lost 2 bases; unmatched junction nucleotides: 4. The CDR3 DNA is TGTGCCAGCAACGGGGACAGGGGTAACACTGAAGCTTTCTTT. It codes for CASNGDRGNTEAFF.

V gene TRBV29-1 combines with J gene TRBJ1-4; TRBD1 matches 10 bases. V trimming: 6 bases; J trimming: 7 bases; junction bases outside the gene matches: 8. Germline-derived CDR1 and CDR2 are SQVTM and ANQGSEA. There are 14 residues in the CDR3. The CDR3 here is CSVVATGGSEKLFF. The CDR3, as DNA: TGCAGCGTCGTTGCGACAGGGGGCAGTGAAAAACTGTTTTTT. Full variable domain (remainder filled in from reference TRBV29-1 and TRBJ1-4): SAVISQKPSRDICQRGTSLTIQCQVDSQVTMMFWYRQQPGQSLTLIATANQGSEATYESGFVIDKFPISRPNLTFSTLTVSNMSPEDSSIYLCSVVATGGSEKLFFGSGTQLSVL.

This clone has only a few counts. The chain is built from TRBV30 and TRBJ2-5, with D possibly TRBD1 on 5 matching bases. Germline lookup yields CDR1 GTSNPN and CDR2 SVGIG (reference sequence). Trimming shortened V by 0 bases and J by 1 base, and 9 bases separated the two germline ends. This CDR3 has 14 residues. In DNA form, the CDR3 reads TGTGCCTGGAGTGTAAGCAGGGCCCAAGAGACCCAGTACTTC. Amino acids: CAWSVSRAQETQYF.

The V call is TRBV15, the J call TRBJ2-5, with D possibly TRBD1 on 7 matching bases. The CDR3 loop spans 16 amino acids. V was cut by 1 base and J by 4 bases, with 16 bases left in between. CDR1 and CDR2 from the germline V gene are LNHNV and YYDKDF (reference sequence). The CDR3 here is CATSRGLTGTAETQYF. CDR3 bases: TGTGCCACCAGCAGAGGACTGACAGGGACTGCAGAGACCCAGTACTTC.

The genes are TRBV18 and TRBJ2-1, with D perhaps TRBD1 (5 bases). Trimming pared 3 bases from V and 5 bases from J, leaving 8 bases between. CDR1 and CDR2 from the germline V gene are KGHSH and LQKENI. The CDR3 totals 13 residues. The CDR3 here is CASSPATDNEQFF. The CDR3 bases are TGTGCCAGCTCACCTGCGACAGACAATGAGCAGTTCTTC.

This clone has at least ten counts. The J gene is TRBJ1-2, the V gene TRBV18; D call uncertain. The ends were cut back, 3 bases at V and 2 bases at J, with 7 bases in the middle. This CDR3 spans 13 amino acids. Per the germline V gene, CDR1 is KGHSH and CDR2 is LQKENI. The DNA of the CDR3 is TGTGCCAGCTCACCCGGGTCGAACTATGGCTACACCTTC. Its protein is CASSPGSNYGYTF.

The chain links TRBV5-4 to TRBJ2-5; D ambiguous. The CDR3 is made up of 15 amino acids. V was trimmed by 4 bases and J by 5 bases, leaving 18 bases between them. Germline assignment: CDR1 SGHNT and CDR2 YYREEE (reference sequence). The CDR3 DNA reads as TGTGCCAGCAGCGAGTCGACTGTCGCCTGGGAGACCCAGTACTTC. Encoded protein: CASSESTVAWETQYF. Supplemented by reference TRBV5-4 and TRBJ2-5, the full variable domain reads ETGVTQSPTHLIKTRGQQVTLRCSSQSGHNTVSWYQQALGQGPQFIFQYYREEENGRGNFPPRFSGLQFPNYSSELNVNALELDDSALYLCASSESTVAWETQYFGPGTRLLVL.

The chain's CDR3 is CASSPRGGVDEKLFF. Here the CDR3 DNA reads TGTGCCAGCTCACCGAGAGGGGGGGTTGATGAAAAACTGTTTTTT. The genes are TRBV18 and TRBJ1-4; maybe TRBD1 (6 bases). Germline CDR1 and CDR2: KGHSH and LQKENI. V lost 3 bases, J lost 6 bases, and 14 bases lay in between. This CDR3 contains 15 residues.

The V and J genes are TRBV9 and TRBJ2-7; 12 bases fit TRBD2. CDR3 length: 19 residues. V dropped 10 bases and J dropped 0; count of bases not matched to a gene: 20. The germline V gene encodes CDR1 SGDLS and CDR2 YYNGEE. The CDR3 nucleotides are TGTGCCCCAGGGGCAGGTAGGACTAGCGGGGATACTAACTCCTACGAGCAGTACTTC. The encoded protein is CAPGAGRTSGDTNSYEQYF.

A single count supports this clone. This rearrangement joins TRBV3-1 (or the pseudogene TRBV3-2) to TRBJ2-3, with a tentative D call TRBD2 (5 bases). CDR1 and CDR2 from the germline V gene are LGHDT and YNNKEL (reference sequence). Between the trimmed V and J ends, which lost 1 base and 6 bases, there was a span of 8 bases. This CDR3 contains 13 residues. CDR3 in DNA: TGTGCCAGCAGCCAAGGGCGAGGGGATACGCAGTATTTT. This codes for CASSQGRGDTQYF.

The V gene is TRBV5-5, the J gene TRBJ1-2; D not resolved. CDR3 length: 15 amino acids. Germline-derived CDR1 and CDR2 are SGHKS and YYEKEE (reference sequence). Trimming took 1 base from V and 4 from J, leaving 14 bases between them. CDR3 sequence: CASSLWSERGYGYTF. CDR3 nucleotides: TGTGCCAGCAGCTTGTGGTCGGAGCGAGGCTATGGCTACACCTTC.

This clone was seen a single time. The chain has TRBV24-1 and TRBJ2-7, with a tentative D call TRBD2 (5 bases). Germline V CDR1 and CDR2: KGHDR, SFDVKD. V was shortened by 3 bases and J by 0 bases, with 5 bases between the two germline ends. This CDR3 region has 13 residues. The CDR3 DNA is TGTGCCACCAGTGATGGGAGCTCCTACGAGCAGTACTTC. It specifies CATSDGSSYEQYF.

The chain is built from TRBV19 and TRBJ1-4; 9 positions agree with TRBD1. The CDR3 spans 14 residues. The V gene's germline CDR1 is LNHDA and CDR2 SQIVND (reference sequence). Trimming cost V 3 bases and J 8 bases; bases outside gene matches: 4. The CDR3 spells CASSMMTGGEKLFF. The CDR3 DNA sequence: TGTGCCAGTAGTATGATGACAGGGGGGGAAAAACTGTTTTTT.

In its sample, this clone was seen once. The chain joins TRBV5-1 to TRBJ2-1, with a possible D match to TRBD2 (5 bases). Germline V gene lookup returns CDR1 SGHRS and CDR2 YFSETQ. Between the trimmed V and J ends, which lost 0 bases and 5 bases, there was a span of 12 bases. The CDR3 sequence is 15 residues long. Here the CDR3 DNA reads TGCGCCAGCAGCTTGGCGGGGTTTTTGGACAATGAGCAGTTCTTC. Protein sequence: CASSLAGFLDNEQFF.

This chain joins TRBV5-8 and TRBJ1-1; 7 bases agree with TRBD1. Germline CDR1 SGHTS, CDR2 YDEGEE. J lost 4 bases, V lost 0 bases, and 3 bases had no gene match. This CDR3 comprises 14 residues. CDR3: CASSLDRGRTEAFF. The DNA for the CDR3 is TGTGCCAGCAGCTTGGACAGGGGACGCACTGAAGCTTTCTTT.

The table lists this clone with a few counts. The chain combines TRBV7-2 with TRBJ2-1; D possibly corresponds to TRBD2 (5 bases). This CDR3 comprises 13 residues. Trimming cost V 0 bases and J 9 bases, with 9 bases left between them. Germline assignment: CDR1 SGHTA and CDR2 FQGNSA. The CDR3 spells CASSLAERAEQFF. The CDR3 DNA sequence: TGTGCCAGCAGCTTAGCGGAGAGGGCTGAGCAGTTCTTC. The full variable domain, in which reference TRBV7-2 and TRBJ2-1 provide the parts outside the CDR3, is GAGVSQSPSNKVTEKGKDVELRCDPISGHTALYWYRQSLGQGLEFLIYFQGNSAPDKSGLPSDRFSAERTGGSVSTLTIQRTQQEDSAVYLCASSLAERAEQFFGPGTRLTVL.

The chain employs TRBV6-6 and TRBJ2-5; TRBD2 matches 11 bases. V was clipped by 2 bases and J by 2 bases; unmatched bases: 4. In germline, CDR1 is MNHNY, CDR2 SVGAGI (reference sequence). This CDR3 comprises 16 residues. The CDR3 loop is CASSYRLAGSQETQYF. CDR3 nucleotide sequence: TGTGCCAGCAGTTACAGACTAGCGGGGTCTCAAGAGACCCAGTACTTC.

The chain uses TRBV6-5 and TRBJ2-1; TRBD2 aligns across 10 bases. Germline CDR1 and CDR2: MNHEY and SVGAGI. This CDR3 region has 14 residues. The V and J ends lost 6 bases and 7 bases, in that order; junction bases with no gene match: 6. The CDR3 nucleotides read TGTGCCAGCAGCCCGGGACTAGCGTCTAATGAGCAGTTCTTC. Amino acid sequence: CASSPGLASNEQFF.

This clone was picked up a small number of times. This chain uses TRBV7-9 with TRBJ2-2; possible D gene TRBD2, 6 bases. This CDR3 is 18 amino acids long. Germline V gene sequence: CDR1 SEHNR, CDR2 FQNEAQ (reference sequence). V was shortened by 5 bases and J by 0 bases, with 19 bases between the two germline ends. The CDR3 sequence: CASSPKGWVAANTGELFF. The CDR3 DNA reads as TGTGCCAGCAGCCCGAAGGGGTGGGTAGCGGCGAACACCGGGGAGCTGTTTTTT.

This chain uses TRBV12-3 or TRBV12-4 with TRBJ1-2; D not certain. The CDR3 is 12 residues long. V was shortened by 3 bases and J by 2 bases, with 4 bases between the two germline ends. CDR3 nucleotide sequence: TGTGCCAGCAGTTTGTCAAACTATGGCTACACCTTC. Amino acids: CASSLSNYGYTF.

V usage is TRBV6-6 and J usage is TRBJ2-7, with a possible D match to TRBD1 (6 bases). The CDR3 contains 14 residues. The V and J ends lost 2 bases and 1 base respectively, with 9 bases between them. Germline CDR1 is MNHNY and CDR2 is SVGAGI (reference sequence). CDR3 amino acids: CASSYGGGSYEQYV. The CDR3 bases are TGTGCCAGCAGTTACGGGGGCGGTTCCTACGAGCAGTACGTC.

In this sample, this clone turned up a few times. This chain links TRBV6-5 with TRBJ1-2; 7 nucleotides align to TRBD1. V lost 5 bases to trimming and J lost 7 bases; unmatched junction nucleotides: 7. The germline CDR1 and CDR2 sequences are MNHEY and SVGAGI. The CDR3 has 13 residues. CDR3 DNA: TGTGCCAGCAGTCGTACAGGGGCTCGTGGCTACACCTTC. It specifies CASSRTGARGYTF.

The CDR3 DNA is TGTGCCAGCAGCCCGCCCCGAGATGAGCAGTTCTTC. This translates into CASSPPRDEQFF. The chain recombines TRBV7-8 with TRBJ2-1; D remains unclear. Trimming removed 5 bases at V and 8 bases at J, with 10 bases between. Germline values: CDR1 SGHVS, CDR2 FQNEAQ. The CDR3 contains 12 residues.

This sequence joins TRBV5-1 and TRBJ1-2, with a possible D match to TRBD1 (5 bases). The CDR3 loop spans 14 amino acids. The germline V and J ends were trimmed by 0 bases and 4 bases, with 10 bases remaining between them. CDR1 is SGHRS, CDR2 YFSETQ, per germline. The CDR3 region has the DNA TGCGCCAGCAGCTTGGAGCGGGGCCCCTATGGCTACACCTTC. This codes for CASSLERGPYGYTF.